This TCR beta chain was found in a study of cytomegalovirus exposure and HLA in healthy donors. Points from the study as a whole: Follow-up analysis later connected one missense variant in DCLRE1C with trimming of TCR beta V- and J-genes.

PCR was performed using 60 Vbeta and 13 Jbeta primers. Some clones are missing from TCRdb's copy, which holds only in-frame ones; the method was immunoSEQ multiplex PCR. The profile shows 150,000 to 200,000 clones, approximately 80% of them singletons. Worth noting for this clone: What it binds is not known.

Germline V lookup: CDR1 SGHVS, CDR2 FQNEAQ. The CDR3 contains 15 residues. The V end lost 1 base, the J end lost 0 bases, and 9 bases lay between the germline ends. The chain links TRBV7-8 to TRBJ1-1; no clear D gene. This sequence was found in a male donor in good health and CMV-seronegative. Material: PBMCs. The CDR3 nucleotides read TGTGCCAGCAGCTTAGTTGAGCGATTGAACACTGAAGCTTTCTTT. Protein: CASSLVERLNTEAFF.